This T cell receptor beta chain was identified in a study of cytomegalovirus exposure and HLA in healthy donors. Broader study findings: A later analysis found most CMV-associated TCR beta chains apparently HLA-restricted.

Remarks on this clone: No antigen is known for it.

Trimming removed 5 bases from V and 5 bases from J, with 13 bases in between. Germline loops: CDR1 SGHNT, CDR2 YENEEA. The CDR3 has 14 residues. Primers for the PCR totalled 60 Vbeta and 13 Jbeta. Data came from immunoSEQ multiplex PCR; TCRdb stores just in-frame clones and leaves some out. This sample yields under 150,000 clones, of which around 78% are seen a single time; approximately 1.7% belongs to the top ten. This TCR was sampled from a woman aged 50 to 60 in good health and CMV-seronegative. Material: PBMCs. The chain recombines TRBV11-3 with TRBJ2-1, with D perhaps matching TRBD2 (6 bases). The CDR3 DNA is TGTGCCAGCAGCCGCGGGACTCTCAACAATGAGCAGTTCTTC. Translating it yields CASSRGTLNNEQFF. The entire variable domain, with the rest obtained from reference TRBV11-3 and TRBJ2-1, is as follows: EAGVVQSPRYKIIEKKQPVAFWCNPISGHNTLYWYLQNLGQGPELLIRYENEEAVDDSQLPKDRFSAERLKGVDSTLKIQPAELGDSAVYLCASSRGTLNNEQFFGPGTRLTVL.